The clone carrying this T cell receptor beta chain was detected only a few times. The antigen is not known. TCR beta CDR3 region amplification was performed from RNA transcripts. First-round RT-PCR of the TCR CDR3 relied on the HTBI primer set. Using its own MiXCR run on the multiplex PCR reads, TCRdb lists one record per CDR3 protein. The repertoire includes approximately 640,000 distinct CDR3 sequences, about 16% of them detected once, and around 4% sits in the top ten. The entry originates in a study of T cells in Graves' hyperthyroidism and ophthalmopathy. Study-level points and caveats: Most thyroid-expanded clonotypes above 0.001 were also found in blood.

CDR3 size: 16 residues. Germline CDR1 and CDR2: MDHEN and SYDVKM. Germline trimming cut 2 bases from V and 6 bases from J; bases unmatched to any gene: 13. Subjects aged 18 to 65 presented with newly diagnosed hyperthyroidism of less than 2 months' duration. The chain is built from TRBV28 and TRBJ2-7, with TRBD1 identical over 7 bases. This receptor was identified in a woman aged 25-40 years with Graves' hyperthyroidism. The sequencing sample was made of blood. The CDR3 nucleotides are TGTGCCAGCAGTTTACTTCTGGGGACAGAGGGGTCCGAGCAGTACTTC. Amino acids: CASSLLLGTEGSEQYF.